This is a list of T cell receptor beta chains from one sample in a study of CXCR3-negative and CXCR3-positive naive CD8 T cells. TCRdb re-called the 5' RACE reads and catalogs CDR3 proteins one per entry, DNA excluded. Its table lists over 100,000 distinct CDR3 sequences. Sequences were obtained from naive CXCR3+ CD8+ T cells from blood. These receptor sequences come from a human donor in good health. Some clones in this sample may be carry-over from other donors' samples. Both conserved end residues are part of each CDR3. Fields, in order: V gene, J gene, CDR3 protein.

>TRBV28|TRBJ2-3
CASSFFLSGDTQYF
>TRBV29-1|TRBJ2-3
CSVEDGRGSGSSDTQYF
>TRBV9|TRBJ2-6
CASSVASGSGANVLTF
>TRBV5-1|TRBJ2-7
CASSLSGGRGYEQYF
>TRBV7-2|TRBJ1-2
CASSPRNQEADYTF
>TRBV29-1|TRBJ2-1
CSLRRDSYNEQFF
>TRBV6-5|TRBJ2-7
CASSLQGTTYEQYF
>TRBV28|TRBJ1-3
CASSFQGNSGNTIYF
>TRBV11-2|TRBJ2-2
CASSLFGGRTGELFF
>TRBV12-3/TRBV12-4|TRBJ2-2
CASSLTGSTGELFF
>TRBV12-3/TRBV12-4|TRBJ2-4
CASSPEGNGNIQYF
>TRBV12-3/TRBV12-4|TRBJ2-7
CASSLAGGPGSYEQYF
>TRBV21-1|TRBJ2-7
CASSKGGGNYEQYF
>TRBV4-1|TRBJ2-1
CASSQDGSGRPPYNEQFF
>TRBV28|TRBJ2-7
CASSYPQNSYEQYF
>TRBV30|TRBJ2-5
CAWSGLADEETQYF
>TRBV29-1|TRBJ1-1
CSVGDSMNTEAFF
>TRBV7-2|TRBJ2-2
CASSPTVRYTGELFF
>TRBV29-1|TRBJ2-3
CSVDGRTGDTQYF
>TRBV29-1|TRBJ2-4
CSVTQGENIQYF
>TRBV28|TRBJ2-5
CATTPPGTGGSGETQYF
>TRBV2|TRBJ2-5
CASREGLAGGGAETQYF
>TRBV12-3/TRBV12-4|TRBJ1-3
CASGLSDKSSGNTIYF
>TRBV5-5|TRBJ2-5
CASSLTEQGSEETQYF
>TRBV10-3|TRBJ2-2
CAISLGLAGGDTGELFF
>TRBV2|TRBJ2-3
CASSDGTGDSTDTQYF
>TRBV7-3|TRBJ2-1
CASSQAGASYNEQFF
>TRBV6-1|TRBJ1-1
CASSDMGSWNTEAFF
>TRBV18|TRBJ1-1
CASSETTVNTEAFF
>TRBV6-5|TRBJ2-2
CASSNTYTGELFF
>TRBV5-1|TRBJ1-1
CASSFGTGGGTKNTEAFF
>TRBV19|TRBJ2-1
CASSILAGVDEQFF
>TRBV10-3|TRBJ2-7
CAIKIPDTYEQYF
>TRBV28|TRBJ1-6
CASSPRGDPGLWSSPLHF
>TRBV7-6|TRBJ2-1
CASSLRGLRSYNEQFF
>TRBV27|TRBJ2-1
CASSLSGNEQFF
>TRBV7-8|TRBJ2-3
CASSQLTSGGAMTDTQYF
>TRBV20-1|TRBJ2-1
CSAPPPAQSYNEQFF
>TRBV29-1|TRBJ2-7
CSVQGKTSGNYEQYF
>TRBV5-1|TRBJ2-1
CASSLAVKAWGASYNEQFF
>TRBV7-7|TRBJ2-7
CASSSGTGASYEQYF
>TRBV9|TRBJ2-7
CASSGPGQGPYF
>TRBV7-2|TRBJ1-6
CASSLELSPLHF
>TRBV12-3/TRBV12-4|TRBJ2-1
CASTGGFNEQFF
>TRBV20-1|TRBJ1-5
CSARDGPPGGNQPQHF
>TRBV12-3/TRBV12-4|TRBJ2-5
CASSLRQETQYF
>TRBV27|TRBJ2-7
CASQVAGLSYEQYF
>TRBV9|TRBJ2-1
CASSVGTGGPYNEQFF
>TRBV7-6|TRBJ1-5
CASSLAPGVQPQHF
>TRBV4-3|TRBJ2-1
CASSQHVLSYNEQFF
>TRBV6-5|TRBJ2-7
CASSYWDGSSYEQYF
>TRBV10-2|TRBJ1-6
CASSESAAENSPLHF
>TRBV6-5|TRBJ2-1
CASRDRGTNEQFF
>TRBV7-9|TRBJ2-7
CASSSPDRNSYEQYF
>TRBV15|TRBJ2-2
CATRISGNTGELFF
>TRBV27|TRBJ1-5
CASSLGGRTGVQPQHF
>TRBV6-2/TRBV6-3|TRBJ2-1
CASSYTSAYNEQFF
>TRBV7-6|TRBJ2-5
CASSFFDPDLLQKTQYF
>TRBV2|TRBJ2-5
CASSGGQPQETQYF
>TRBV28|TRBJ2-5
CASSRPWLGGAETQYF